A single sample gave rise to the 9 T cell receptor beta chains below, sequenced in a study of cytomegalovirus exposure and HLA in healthy donors. Researchers ran the PCR with 60 Vbeta and 13 Jbeta primers. Profiling relied on immunoSEQ multiplex PCR, and the TCRdb table lists in-frame clones only, not all of them. There are some 150,000 clones in the sample; 82% occur only once, and about 10% lies in the top ten. The sample comprised PBMCs. The receptors shown here come from a man aged 50 or older in good health and CMV-seropositive.

The chain couples TRBV7-2 to TRBJ2-5; TRBD1 matches 8 bases. CDR3 length: 14 residues. CDR1 SGHTA and CDR2 FQGNSA come from the germline V gene. With V trimmed by 4 bases and J by 5 bases, 6 bases remained unmatched. CDR3 sequence reads: CASSSQGALETQYF. The CDR3 DNA reads TGTGCCAGCAGCTCCCAGGGGGCCCTGGAGACCCAGTACTTC.

The rearrangement uses TRBV7-2 and TRBJ1-4; TRBD1 is a possible D gene (6 bases). Germline assignment: CDR1 SGHTA and CDR2 FQGNSA. Trimming took off 0 bases at V and 7 bases at J, with 15 bases between the two ends. CDR3 length: 16 residues. The CDR3 nucleotides read TGTGCCAGCAGCTTAGCGCTTGTGACAGGACTTGAAAAACTGTTTTTT. Encoded protein: CASSLALVTGLEKLFF.

The chain links TRBV6-5 to TRBJ1-5; D is uncertain. With 9 bases removed from V and 4 bases from J, the gap between germline ends came to 10 bases. The CDR3 runs to 12 residues. Germline loops: CDR1 MNHEY, CDR2 SVGAGI. CDR3 DNA: TGTGCCAGTTGGACGGGGAATCAGCCCCAGCATTTT. It translates to CASWTGNQPQHF.

This clone has more than one count but fewer than ten. The V and J genes are TRBV9 and TRBJ1-2; D possibly corresponds to TRBD1 (5 bases). The V end was cut by 0 bases, the J end by 8 bases, with 14 bases between. Germline lookup yields CDR1 SGDLS and CDR2 YYNGEE. The CDR3 has 14 amino acids. The CDR3 loop reads CASSVDSGVGGYTF. As DNA, the CDR3 is TGTGCCAGCAGCGTAGATTCGGGGGTAGGCGGCTACACCTTC.

The chain carries TRBV9 and TRBJ2-1, with D tentatively TRBD1 (6 bases). This CDR3 region has 17 residues. V lost 4 bases to trimming and J lost 6 bases, with 23 bases between them. Germline CDR1 and CDR2: SGDLS and YYNGEE. DNA of the CDR3: TGTGCCAGCAGCCACAATCTGGAACAGGGAAGTCTCAATGAGCAGTTCTTC. Protein sequence: CASSHNLEQGSLNEQFF.

The chain couples TRBV5-1 to TRBJ1-3; D ambiguous. The CDR3 runs to 14 residues. The V and J ends lost 0 bases and 0 bases respectively, with 4 bases between them. Per germline, CDR1 SGHRS and CDR2 YFSETQ. The CDR3 region is CASSLAGSGNTIYF. CDR3 bases: TGCGCCAGCAGCTTGGCGGGCTCTGGAAACACCATATATTTT.

The chain links TRBV19 to TRBJ2-2; 11 nucleotides line up with TRBD2. The V gene's germline CDR1 is LNHDA and CDR2 SQIVND (reference sequence). This CDR3 spans 20 amino acids. J was trimmed by 4 bases and V by 9 bases; bases with no gene match: 22. CDR3 nucleotide sequence: TGTGCCAGCAACCCAGTCGGGTCCTTCGGCGGGACTAGCGGCACCGGGGAGCTGTTTTTT. Its protein product is CASNPVGSFGGTSGTGELFF.

The V and J genes are TRBV7-2 and TRBJ1-1; TRBD1 might be the D (6 bases). V lost 4 bases, J lost 4 bases, and 13 bases lay in between. Germline-derived CDR1 and CDR2 are SGHTA and FQGNSA. The CDR3 covers 14 residues. The CDR3 nucleotides are TGTGCCAGCAGCTGGGGGGGGGCTGGCACTGAAGCTTTCTTT. This gives the protein CASSWGGAGTEAFF. Complete variable domain (other parts from reference TRBV7-2 and TRBJ1-1): GAGVSQSPSNKVTEKGKDVELRCDPISGHTALYWYRQSLGQGLEFLIYFQGNSAPDKSGLPSDRFSAERTGGSVSTLTIQRTQQEDSAVYLCASSWGGAGTEAFFGQGTRLTVV.

This clone has a single count. The chain couples TRBV6-1 to TRBJ1-1, with D perhaps TRBD1 (6 bases). V lost 5 bases and J lost 1, with 14 bases in between. This CDR3 has 15 amino acids. CDR1 is MNHNS and CDR2 is SASEGT in the germline V gene. CDR3 DNA: TGTGCCAGCAGTACTCTGAGGGGGGGGAACACTGAAGCTTTCTTT. Protein sequence: CASSTLRGGNTEAFF.